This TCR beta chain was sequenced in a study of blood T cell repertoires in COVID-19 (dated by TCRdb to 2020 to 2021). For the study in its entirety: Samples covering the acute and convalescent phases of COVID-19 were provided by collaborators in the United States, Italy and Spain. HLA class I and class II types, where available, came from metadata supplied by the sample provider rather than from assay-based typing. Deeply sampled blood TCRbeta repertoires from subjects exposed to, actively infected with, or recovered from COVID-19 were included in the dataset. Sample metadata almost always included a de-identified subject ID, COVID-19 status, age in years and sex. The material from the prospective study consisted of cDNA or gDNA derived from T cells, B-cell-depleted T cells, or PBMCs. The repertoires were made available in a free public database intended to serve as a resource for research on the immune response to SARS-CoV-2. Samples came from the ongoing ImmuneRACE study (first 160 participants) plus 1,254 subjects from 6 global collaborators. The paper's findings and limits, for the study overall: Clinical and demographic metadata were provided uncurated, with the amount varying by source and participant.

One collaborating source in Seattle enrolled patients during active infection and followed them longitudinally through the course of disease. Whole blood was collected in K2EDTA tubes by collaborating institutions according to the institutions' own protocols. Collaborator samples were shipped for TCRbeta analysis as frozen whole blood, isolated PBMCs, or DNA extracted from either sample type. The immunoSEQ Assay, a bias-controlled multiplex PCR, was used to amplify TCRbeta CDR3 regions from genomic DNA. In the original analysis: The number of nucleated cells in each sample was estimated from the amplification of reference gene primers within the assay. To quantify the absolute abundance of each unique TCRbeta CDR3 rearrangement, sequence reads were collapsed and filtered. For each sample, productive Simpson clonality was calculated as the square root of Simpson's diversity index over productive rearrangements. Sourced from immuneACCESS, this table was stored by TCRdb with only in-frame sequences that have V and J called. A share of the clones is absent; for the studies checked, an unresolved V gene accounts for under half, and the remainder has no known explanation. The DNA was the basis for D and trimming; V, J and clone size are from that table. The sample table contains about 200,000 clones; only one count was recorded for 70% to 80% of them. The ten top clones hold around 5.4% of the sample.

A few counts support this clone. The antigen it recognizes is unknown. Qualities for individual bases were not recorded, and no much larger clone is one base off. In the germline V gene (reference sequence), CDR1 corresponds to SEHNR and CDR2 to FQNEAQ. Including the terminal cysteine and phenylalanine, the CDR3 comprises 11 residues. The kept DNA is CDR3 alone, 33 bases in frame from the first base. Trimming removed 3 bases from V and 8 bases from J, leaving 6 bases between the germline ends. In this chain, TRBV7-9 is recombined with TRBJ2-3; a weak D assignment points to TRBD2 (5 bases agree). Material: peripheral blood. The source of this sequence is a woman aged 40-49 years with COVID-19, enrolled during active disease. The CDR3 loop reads CASSFSGTQYF. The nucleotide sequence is TGTGCCAGCAGCTTCAGCGGTACGCAGTATTTT. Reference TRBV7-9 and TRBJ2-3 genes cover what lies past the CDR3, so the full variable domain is DTGVSQNPRHKITKRGQNVTFRCDPISEHNRLYWYRQTLGQGPEFLTYFQNEAQLEKSRLLSDRFSAERPKGSFSTLEIQRTEQGDSAMYLCASSFSGTQYFGPGTRLTVL.